This T cell receptor beta chain was identified in a study of cytomegalovirus exposure and HLA in healthy donors. For the study at large: A preliminary data release comprised roughly 80 million unique TCRs obtained from HLA-typed donors.

Study-wide findings and caveats: Most observed TCR sequences were rare, whereas some public TCRs were detected in many donors. For TCR beta chains, V- and J-gene trimming was later linked to a missense DCLRE1C variant.

A remark on this clone: Its antigen remains unknown.

13 Jbeta primers and 60 Vbeta primers were used for the PCR. Data came from immunoSEQ multiplex PCR; TCRdb stores just in-frame clones and leaves some out. This sample has fewer than 200,000 clones; approximately 84% occur once, and the top ten carry roughly 2.5%. The TCR sequence derives from a man aged 25 to 40 in good health and CMV-seropositive. Sequencing was carried out using PBMCs.

CDR3 amino acids: CASSPGTGGEKLFF. The CDR3 nucleotides are TGCGCCAGCAGCCCGGGGACAGGCGGCGAAAAACTGTTTTTT. V is TRBV5-1 and J is TRBJ1-4, with 8 bases identical to TRBD1. The CDR3 contains 14 residues. With V trimmed by 4 bases and J by 8 bases, 7 bases remained unmatched. Germline V gene data show CDR1 as SGHRS and CDR2 as YFSETQ.